This TCR beta chain was obtained from a study of blood T cell repertoires in COVID-19. Study-wide context: COVID-19 samples from acute and convalescent phases originated in the United States, Italy and Spain. PBMCs, B-cell-depleted T cells, or T cells were the source of the cDNA or gDNA that made up the material.

Original handling: Amplification of reference gene primers was used by the study to estimate nucleated cell counts. Clones were sequenced by immunoSEQ multiplex PCR, and TCRdb holds only the in-frame ones, with some missing. V and J calls and clone size are as listed in that table; D and trimming were resolved from the DNA. The profile shows about 86,000 clones, around 87% of them singletons. The CDR3 covers 12 residues. Germline CDR1 and CDR2: SGHDT and YYEEEE. V was shortened by 4 bases and J by 10 bases, with 15 bases between the two germline ends. This chain uses TRBV5-6 with TRBJ2-7; D is possibly TRBD1 (6 bases). The receptor was isolated from a human donor in a cohort sampled during active COVID-19. Material: peripheral blood. The CDR3 spells CASSLRAQGQYF. The CDR3 DNA reads TGTGCCAGCAGCCTAAGGGCACAGGGACAGTACTTC.